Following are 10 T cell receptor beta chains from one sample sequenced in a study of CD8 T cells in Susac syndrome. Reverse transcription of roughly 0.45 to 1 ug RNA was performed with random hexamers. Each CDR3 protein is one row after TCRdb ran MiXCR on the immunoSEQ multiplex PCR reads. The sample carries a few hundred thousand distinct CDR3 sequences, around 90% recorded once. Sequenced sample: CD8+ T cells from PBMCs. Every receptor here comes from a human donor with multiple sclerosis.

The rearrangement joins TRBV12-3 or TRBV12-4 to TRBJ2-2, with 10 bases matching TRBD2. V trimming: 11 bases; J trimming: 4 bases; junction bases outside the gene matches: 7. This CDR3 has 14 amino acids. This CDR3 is CAVWGTSATGELFF. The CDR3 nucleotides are TGTGCCGTCTGGGGGACTAGCGCCACCGGGGAGCTGTTTTTT.

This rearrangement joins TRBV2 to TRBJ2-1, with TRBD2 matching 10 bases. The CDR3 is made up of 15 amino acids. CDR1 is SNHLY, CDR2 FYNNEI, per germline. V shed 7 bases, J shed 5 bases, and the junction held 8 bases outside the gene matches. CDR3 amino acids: CASTLAGVIHNEQFF. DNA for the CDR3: TGTGCCAGCACGCTAGCGGGAGTAATCCACAATGAGCAGTTCTTC.

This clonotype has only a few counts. CDR3 in DNA: TGTGCCAGCTCTGCGGAAACTTACAATGAGCAGTTCTTC. As protein: CASSAETYNEQFF. The chain employs TRBV18 and TRBJ2-1; no firm D call. Trimming stripped 6 bases from V and 4 bases from J, with 10 bases between. The CDR3 is 13 amino acids. Germline assignment: CDR1 KGHSH and CDR2 LQKENI.

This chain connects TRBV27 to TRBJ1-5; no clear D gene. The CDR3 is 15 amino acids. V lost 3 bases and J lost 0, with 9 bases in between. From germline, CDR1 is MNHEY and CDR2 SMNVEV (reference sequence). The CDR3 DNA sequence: TGTGCCAGCAGTTTCGGCGGACTTAGCAATCAGCCCCAGCATTTT. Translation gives CASSFGGLSNQPQHF.

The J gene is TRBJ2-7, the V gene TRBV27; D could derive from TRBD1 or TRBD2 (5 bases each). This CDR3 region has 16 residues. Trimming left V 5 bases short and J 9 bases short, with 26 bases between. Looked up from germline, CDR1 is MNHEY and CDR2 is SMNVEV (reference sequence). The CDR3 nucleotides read TGTGCCAGCAGTCCCTCCGCTCTCGGGGCAAGACTGGGGCAGTACTTC. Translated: CASSPSALGARLGQYF.

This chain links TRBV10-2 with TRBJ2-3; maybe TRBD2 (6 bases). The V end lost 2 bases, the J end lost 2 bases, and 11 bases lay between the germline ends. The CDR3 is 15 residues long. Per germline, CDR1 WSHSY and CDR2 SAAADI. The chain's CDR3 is CASSEEAGLTDTQYF. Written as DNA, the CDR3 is TGCGCCAGCAGTGAGGAGGCGGGGCTCACAGATACGCAGTATTTT.

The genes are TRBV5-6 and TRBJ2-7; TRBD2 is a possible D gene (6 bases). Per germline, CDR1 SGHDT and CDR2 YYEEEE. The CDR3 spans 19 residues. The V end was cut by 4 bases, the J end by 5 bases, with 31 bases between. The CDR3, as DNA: TGTGCCAGCAGCGGCCCCCGGGACTCCCTAACTGGCCGTACCAACGAGCAGTACTTC. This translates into CASSGPRDSLTGRTNEQYF. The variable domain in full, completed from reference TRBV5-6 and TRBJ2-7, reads DAGVTQSPTHLIKTRGQQVTLRCSPKSGHDTVSWYQQALGQGPQFIFQYYEEEERQRGNFPDRFSGHQFPNYSSELNVNALLLGDSALYLCASSGPRDSLTGRTNEQYFGPGTRLTVT.

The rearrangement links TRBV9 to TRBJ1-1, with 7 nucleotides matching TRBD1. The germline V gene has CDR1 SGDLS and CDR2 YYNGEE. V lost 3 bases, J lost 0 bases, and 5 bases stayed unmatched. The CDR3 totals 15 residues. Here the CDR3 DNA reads TGTGCCAGCAGCGAAGGACAGGACATGAACACTGAAGCTTTCTTT. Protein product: CASSEGQDMNTEAFF.

CDR3 coding DNA: TGTGCTAGTGGTTTCCAGGGGGGGAACGAGCAGTACTTC. Its translation is CASGFQGGNEQYF. The chain uses TRBV12-5 and TRBJ2-7; the D call may be TRBD1 or TRBD2 (7 bases each). Germline V gives CDR1 LGHNT, CDR2 FRNRAP. CDR3 length: 13 residues. V shed 3 bases and J shed 5 bases, with 11 bases lying between them.

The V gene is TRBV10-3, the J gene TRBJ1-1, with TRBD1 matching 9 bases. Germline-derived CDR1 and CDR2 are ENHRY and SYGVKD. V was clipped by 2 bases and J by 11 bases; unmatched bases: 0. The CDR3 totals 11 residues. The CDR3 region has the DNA TGTGCCATCAGTGAGGGGACAGGGGCTTTCTTT. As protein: CAISEGTGAFF.